This TCR beta chain was profiled in a study of CD8 T cells in ankylosing spondylitis. Study conclusions and caveats: Seven to nine highly homologous variants made up a TCR beta motif that seemed to typify ankylosing spondylitis blood. Clones that were linked to disease were CD8+ and were relatively rare in peripheral blood. In reactive arthritis synovial fluid and blood, some motif variants had been reported before.

Trimming cost V 3 bases and J 10 bases; bases outside gene matches: 7. Per the germline V gene, CDR1 is SNHLY and CDR2 is FYNNEI. This CDR3 contains 15 residues. TCRdb reanalysed the 5' RACE reads using MiXCR and keeps one entry per CDR3 protein. The sample lists some 130,000 distinct CDR3 sequences, about 6.7% occurring once. At least ten counts were recorded for this clonotype. Its antigen is currently unknown. The sequence was collected from a female donor with ankylosing spondylitis or in good health (not recorded which). This chain uses TRBV2 with TRBJ2-1; 12 positions agree with TRBD2. The specimen sequenced was blood, either unsorted or a sorted T cell fraction (not recorded which). DNA of the CDR3: TGTGCCAGCAGTGATCCTAGCGGGGGGGTGTGGGAGCAGTTCTTC. Amino acid sequence: CASSDPSGGVWEQFF.